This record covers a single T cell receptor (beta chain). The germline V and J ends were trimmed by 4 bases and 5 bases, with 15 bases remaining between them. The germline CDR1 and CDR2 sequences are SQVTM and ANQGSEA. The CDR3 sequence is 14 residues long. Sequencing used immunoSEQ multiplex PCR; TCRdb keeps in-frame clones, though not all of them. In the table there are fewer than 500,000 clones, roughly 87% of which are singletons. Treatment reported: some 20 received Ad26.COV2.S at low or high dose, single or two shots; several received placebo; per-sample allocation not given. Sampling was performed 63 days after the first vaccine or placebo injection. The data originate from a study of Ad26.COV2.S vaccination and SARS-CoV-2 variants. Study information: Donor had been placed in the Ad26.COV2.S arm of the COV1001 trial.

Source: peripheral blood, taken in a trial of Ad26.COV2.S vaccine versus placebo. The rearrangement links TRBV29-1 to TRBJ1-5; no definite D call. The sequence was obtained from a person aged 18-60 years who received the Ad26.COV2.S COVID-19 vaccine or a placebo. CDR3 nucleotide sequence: TGCAGCGTTGTGTTTGGAGGGTTCGATCAGCCCCAGCATTTT. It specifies CSVVFGGFDQPQHF.